This T cell receptor beta chain was recorded in a study of blood T cell repertoires in COVID-19. V was cut by 0 bases and J by 3 bases, with 8 bases left in between. The CDR3 contains 14 residues. In germline, CDR1 is SGHRS, CDR2 YFSETQ. The Seattle patients, enrolled during active infection, were followed longitudinally. Per the study methods: Reference gene primer amplification yielded estimated nucleated cell counts. Sequenced by immunoSEQ multiplex PCR; TCRdb stores in-frame clones only, minus some. V and J calls and clone size are as listed in that table; D and trimming were resolved from the DNA. The sample consists of about 180,000 clones, roughly 87% of them appearing once.

The J gene is TRBJ2-3, the V gene TRBV5-1, with D tentatively TRBD2 (5 bases). This TCR was sampled from a woman between 65 and 79 years old with COVID-19, enrolled during active disease. The sequencing input was peripheral blood. The DNA of the CDR3 is TGCGCCAGCAGCTTGGAGAGGGTGACAGATACGCAGTATTTT. Its translation is CASSLERVTDTQYF.